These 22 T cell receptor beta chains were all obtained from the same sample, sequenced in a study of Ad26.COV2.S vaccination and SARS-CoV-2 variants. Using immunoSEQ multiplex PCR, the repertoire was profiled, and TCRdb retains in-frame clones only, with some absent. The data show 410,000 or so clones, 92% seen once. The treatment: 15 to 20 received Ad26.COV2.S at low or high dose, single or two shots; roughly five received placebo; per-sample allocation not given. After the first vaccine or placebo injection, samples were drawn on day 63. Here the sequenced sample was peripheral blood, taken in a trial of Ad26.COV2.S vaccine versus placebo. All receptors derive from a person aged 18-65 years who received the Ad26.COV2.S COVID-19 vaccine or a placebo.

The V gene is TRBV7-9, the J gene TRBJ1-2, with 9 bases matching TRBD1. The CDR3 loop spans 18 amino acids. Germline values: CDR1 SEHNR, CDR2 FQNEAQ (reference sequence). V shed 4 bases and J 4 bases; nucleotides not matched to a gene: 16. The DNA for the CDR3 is TGTGCCAGCAGCTCGCCGGGACAGGGAAGGCCGGCGGCCTATGGCTACACCTTC. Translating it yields CASSSPGQGRPAAYGYTF. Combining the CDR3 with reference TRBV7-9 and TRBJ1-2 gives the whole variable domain DTGVSQNPRHKITKRGQNVTFRCDPISEHNRLYWYRQTLGQGPEFLTYFQNEAQLEKSRLLSDRFSAERPKGSFSTLEIQRTEQGDSAMYLCASSSPGQGRPAAYGYTFGSGTRLTVV.

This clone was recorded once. In nucleotides, the CDR3 is TGTGCCAGCAGTTACTCTCTACAGGGAGACGATGGCTACACCTTC. Its translation is CASSYSLQGDDGYTF. This sequence joins TRBV6-5 and TRBJ1-2; perhaps TRBD1 as D (6 bases). In germline, CDR1 is MNHEY, CDR2 SVGAGI. V lost 0 bases to trimming and J lost 6 bases, with 14 bases between them. CDR3 length equals 15 residues.

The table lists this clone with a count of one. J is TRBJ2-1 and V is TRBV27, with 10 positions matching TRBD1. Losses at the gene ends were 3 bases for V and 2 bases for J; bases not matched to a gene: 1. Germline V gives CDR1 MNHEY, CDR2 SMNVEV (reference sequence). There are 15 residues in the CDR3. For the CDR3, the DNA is TGTGCCAGCAGTTTCGGGACAGGGGCCTACAATGAGCAGTTCTTC. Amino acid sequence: CASSFGTGAYNEQFF.

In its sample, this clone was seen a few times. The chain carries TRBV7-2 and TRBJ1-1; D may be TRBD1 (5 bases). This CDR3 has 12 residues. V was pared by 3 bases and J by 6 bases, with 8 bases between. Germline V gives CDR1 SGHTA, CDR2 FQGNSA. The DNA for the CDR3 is TGTGCCAGCAGCTTCCCGGGGCCTGAAGCTTTCTTT. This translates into CASSFPGPEAFF.

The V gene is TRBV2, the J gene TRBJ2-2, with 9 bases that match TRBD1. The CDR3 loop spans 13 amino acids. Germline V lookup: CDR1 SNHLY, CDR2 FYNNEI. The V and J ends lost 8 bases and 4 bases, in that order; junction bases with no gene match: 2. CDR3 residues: CASGTGRTGELFF. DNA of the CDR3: TGTGCCAGCGGGACAGGGCGCACCGGGGAGCTGTTTTTT.

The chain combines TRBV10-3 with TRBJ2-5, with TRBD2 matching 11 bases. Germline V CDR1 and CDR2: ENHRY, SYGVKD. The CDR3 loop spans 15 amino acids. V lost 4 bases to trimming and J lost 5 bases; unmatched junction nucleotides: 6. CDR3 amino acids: CAISATSGDRETQYF. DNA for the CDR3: TGTGCCATCAGTGCGACTAGCGGGGATCGCGAGACCCAGTACTTC.

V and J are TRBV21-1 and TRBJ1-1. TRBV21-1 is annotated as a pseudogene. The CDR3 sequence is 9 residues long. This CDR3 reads CATWGEAFF. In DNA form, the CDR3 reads TGTGCCACCTGGGGGGAGGCTTTCTTT.

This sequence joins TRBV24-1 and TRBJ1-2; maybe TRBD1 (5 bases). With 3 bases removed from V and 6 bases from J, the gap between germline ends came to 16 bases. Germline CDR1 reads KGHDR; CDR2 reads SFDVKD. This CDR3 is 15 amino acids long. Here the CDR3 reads CATSDPGTLADGYTF. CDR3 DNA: TGTGCCACCAGTGATCCAGGGACGCTCGCGGATGGCTACACCTTC.

CDR3 nucleotide sequence: TGCGCCAGCAGTGAGTCGAGGGATATTGATGGAAACACCATATATTTT. Amino acids: CASSESRDIDGNTIYF. V gene TRBV10-1 combines with J gene TRBJ1-3; D ambiguous. CDR1 is WNHNN and CDR2 is SYGVQD in the germline V gene (reference sequence). V lost 0 bases to trimming and J lost 3 bases, with 12 bases between them. The CDR3 has 16 residues.

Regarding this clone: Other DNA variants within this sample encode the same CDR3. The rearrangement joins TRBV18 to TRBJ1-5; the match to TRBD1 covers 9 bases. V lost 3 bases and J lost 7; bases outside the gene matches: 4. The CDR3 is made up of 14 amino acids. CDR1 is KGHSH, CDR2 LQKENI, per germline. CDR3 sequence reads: CASSPDRGGQPQHF. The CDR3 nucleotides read TGTGCCAGCTCACCGGACAGGGGCGGCCAGCCCCAGCATTTT.

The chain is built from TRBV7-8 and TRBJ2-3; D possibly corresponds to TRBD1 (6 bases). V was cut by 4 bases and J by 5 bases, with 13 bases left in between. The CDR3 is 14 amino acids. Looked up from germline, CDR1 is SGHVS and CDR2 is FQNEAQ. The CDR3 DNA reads TGTGCCAGCAGCTCGAGGTCACAGGGAGATACGCAGTATTTT. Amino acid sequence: CASSSRSQGDTQYF.

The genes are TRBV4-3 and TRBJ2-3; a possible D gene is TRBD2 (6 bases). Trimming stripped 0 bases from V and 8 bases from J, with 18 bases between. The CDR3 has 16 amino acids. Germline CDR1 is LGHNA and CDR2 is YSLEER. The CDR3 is CASSQDLPGEGVTQYF. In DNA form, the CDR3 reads TGCGCCAGCAGCCAAGATCTTCCGGGGGAAGGGGTTACGCAGTATTTT.

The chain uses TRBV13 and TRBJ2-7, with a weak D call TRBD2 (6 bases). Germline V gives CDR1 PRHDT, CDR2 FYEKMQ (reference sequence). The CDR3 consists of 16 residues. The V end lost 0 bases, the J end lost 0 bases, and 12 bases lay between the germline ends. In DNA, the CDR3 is TGTGCCAGCAGCTTAGGCGGGGGACCACCCTCCTACGAGCAGTACTTC. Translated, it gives CASSLGGGPPSYEQYF.

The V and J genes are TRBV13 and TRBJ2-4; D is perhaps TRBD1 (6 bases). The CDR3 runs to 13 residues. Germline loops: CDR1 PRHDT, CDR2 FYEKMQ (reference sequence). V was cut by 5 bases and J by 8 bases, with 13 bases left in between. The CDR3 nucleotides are TGTGCCAGCAGCCTCCGAGGGGGTGACATTCAGTACTTC. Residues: CASSLRGGDIQYF.

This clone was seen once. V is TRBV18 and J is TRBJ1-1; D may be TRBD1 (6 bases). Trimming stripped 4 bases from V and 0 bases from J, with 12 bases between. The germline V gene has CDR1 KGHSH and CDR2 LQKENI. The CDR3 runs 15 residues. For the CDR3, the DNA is TGTGCCAGCTCACTACTACAGGGAGTGAACACTGAAGCTTTCTTT. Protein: CASSLLQGVNTEAFF.

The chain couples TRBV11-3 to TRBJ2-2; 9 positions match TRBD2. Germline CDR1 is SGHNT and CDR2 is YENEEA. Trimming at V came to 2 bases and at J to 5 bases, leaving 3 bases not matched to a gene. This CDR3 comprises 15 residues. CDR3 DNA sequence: TGTGCCAGCAGCTTACGGCGGGGGGGAACCGGGGAGCTGTTTTTT. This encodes CASSLRRGGTGELFF.

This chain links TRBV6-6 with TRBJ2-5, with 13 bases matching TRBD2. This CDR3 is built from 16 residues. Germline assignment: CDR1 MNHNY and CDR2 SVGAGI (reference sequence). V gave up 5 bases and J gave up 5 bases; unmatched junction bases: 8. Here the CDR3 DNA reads TGTGCCAGCAGTACCCCCGGGACTAGCGGGGTGGAGACCCAGTACTTC. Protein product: CASSTPGTSGVETQYF.

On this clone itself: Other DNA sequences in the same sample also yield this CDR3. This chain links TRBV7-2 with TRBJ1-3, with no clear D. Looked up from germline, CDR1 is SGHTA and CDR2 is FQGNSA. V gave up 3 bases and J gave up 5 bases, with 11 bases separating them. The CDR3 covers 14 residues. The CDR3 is CASSFNYIRNTIYF. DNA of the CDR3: TGTGCCAGCAGCTTTAACTATATCCGAAACACCATATATTTT.

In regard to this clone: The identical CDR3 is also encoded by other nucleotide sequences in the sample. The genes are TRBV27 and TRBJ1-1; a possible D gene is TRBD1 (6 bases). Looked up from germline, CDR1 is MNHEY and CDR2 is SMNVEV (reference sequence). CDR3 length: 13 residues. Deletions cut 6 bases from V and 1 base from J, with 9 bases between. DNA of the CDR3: TGTGCCAGCAGCTGGACAGCGAACACTGAAGCTTTCTTT. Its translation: CASSWTANTEAFF.

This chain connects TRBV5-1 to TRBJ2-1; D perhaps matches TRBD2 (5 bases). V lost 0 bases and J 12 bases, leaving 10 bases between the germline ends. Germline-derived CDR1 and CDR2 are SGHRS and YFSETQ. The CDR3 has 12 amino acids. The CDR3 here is CASSLDGGMQFF. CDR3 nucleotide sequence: TGCGCCAGCAGCTTGGATGGAGGTATGCAGTTCTTC.

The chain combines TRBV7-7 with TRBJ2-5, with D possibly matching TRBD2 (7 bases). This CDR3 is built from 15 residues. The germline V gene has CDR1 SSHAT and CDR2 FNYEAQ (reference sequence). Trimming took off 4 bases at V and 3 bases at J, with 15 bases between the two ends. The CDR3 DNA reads TGTGCCAGCAGCTCCCTGGCGGGGGCGGAAGAGACCCAGTACTTC. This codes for CASSSLAGAEETQYF.

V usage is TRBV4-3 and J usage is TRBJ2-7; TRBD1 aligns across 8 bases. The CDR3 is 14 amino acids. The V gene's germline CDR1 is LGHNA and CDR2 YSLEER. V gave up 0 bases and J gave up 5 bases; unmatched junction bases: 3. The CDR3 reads CASSQETGVDEQYF. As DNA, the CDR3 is TGCGCCAGCAGCCAAGAGACAGGGGTTGACGAGCAGTACTTC.